This TCR beta chain is drawn from a study of radiation and T cells in renal cell carcinoma. Points from the study as a whole: Baseline intratumoral clonotype presence is unknown without pretreatment biopsies.

TCRdb's table, derived via immunoSEQ multiplex PCR, lists solely in-frame clones and lacks some. The profile covers about 150,000 clones, with 88% appearing a single time and roughly 4% taken by the ten largest. This CDR3 comprises 11 residues. In germline, CDR1 is SGHTA, CDR2 FQGNSA. Trimming took off 3 bases at V and 2 bases at J, with 1 base between the two ends. Time point indicated: baseline pretreatment blood. Regarding treatment: 15 Gy SBRT to primary tumor, nephrectomy 4 weeks later. About this clone itself: Its antigen is undetermined. This sample includes further DNA sequences coding for the same CDR3.

V gene TRBV7-2 combines with J gene TRBJ2-5; no firm D call. This TCR derives from a woman aged 70-85 years with renal cell carcinoma. Sequenced material: blood, taken from a patient whose treatment included radiotherapy and nephrectomy. The chain's CDR3 is CASSLQETQYF. Here the CDR3 DNA reads TGTGCCAGCAGCTTGCAAGAGACCCAGTACTTC.